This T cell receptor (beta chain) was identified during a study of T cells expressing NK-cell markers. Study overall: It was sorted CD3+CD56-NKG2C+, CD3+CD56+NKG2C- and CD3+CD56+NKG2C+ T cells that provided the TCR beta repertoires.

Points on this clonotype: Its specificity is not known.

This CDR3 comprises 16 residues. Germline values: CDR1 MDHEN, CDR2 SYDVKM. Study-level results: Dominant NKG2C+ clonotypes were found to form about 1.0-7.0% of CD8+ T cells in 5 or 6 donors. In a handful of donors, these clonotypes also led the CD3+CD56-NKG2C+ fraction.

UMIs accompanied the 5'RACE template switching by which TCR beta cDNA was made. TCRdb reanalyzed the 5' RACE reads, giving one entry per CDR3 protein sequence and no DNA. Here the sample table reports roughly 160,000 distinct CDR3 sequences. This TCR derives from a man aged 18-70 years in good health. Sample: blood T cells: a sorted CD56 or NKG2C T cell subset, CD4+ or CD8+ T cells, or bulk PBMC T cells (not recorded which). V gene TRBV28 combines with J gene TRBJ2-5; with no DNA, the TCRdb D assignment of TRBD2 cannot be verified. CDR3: CASSYLAGGPRETQYF.